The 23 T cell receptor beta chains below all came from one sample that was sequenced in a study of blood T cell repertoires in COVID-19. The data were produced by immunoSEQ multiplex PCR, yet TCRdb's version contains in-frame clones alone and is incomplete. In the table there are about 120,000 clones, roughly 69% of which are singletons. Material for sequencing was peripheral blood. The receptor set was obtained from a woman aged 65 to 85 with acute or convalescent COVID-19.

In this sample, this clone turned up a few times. CDR3 amino acids: CASSDLPSGRRSYEQYF. For the CDR3, the DNA is TGTGCCAGCAGTGATTTGCCTAGCGGGAGGAGATCCTACGAGCAGTACTTC. The rearrangement uses TRBV2 and TRBJ2-7; 11 nucleotides line up with TRBD2. Germline V lookup: CDR1 SNHLY, CDR2 FYNNEI. J was trimmed by 1 base and V by 3 bases; bases with no gene match: 8. The CDR3 consists of 17 residues.

Written as DNA, the CDR3 is TGTGCCAGCAGCTTGTCTCCTGTTGGAAACACCATATATTTT. Protein product: CASSLSPVGNTIYF. The chain joins TRBV7-2 to TRBJ1-3; no reliable D call. The V end was cut by 3 bases, the J end by 3 bases, with 9 bases between. Germline V gene sequence: CDR1 SGHTA, CDR2 FQGNSA. The CDR3 is 14 amino acids.

CDR3 bases: TGTGCCAGTAGTCTCCAGGGGGGCACTGAAGCTTTCTTT. Translation: CASSLQGGTEAFF. This rearrangement joins TRBV19 to TRBJ1-1; 7 bases match TRBD1. The length of the CDR3 is 13 residues. J lost 4 bases, V lost 5 bases, and 4 bases had no gene match. The germline V gene has CDR1 LNHDA and CDR2 SQIVND (reference sequence).

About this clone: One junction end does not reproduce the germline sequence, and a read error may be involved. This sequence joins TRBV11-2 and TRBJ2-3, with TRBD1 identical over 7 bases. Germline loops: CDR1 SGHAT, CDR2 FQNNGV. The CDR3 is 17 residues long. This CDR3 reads CASSLELGGAGPDTQYF. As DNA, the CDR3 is TGTGCCAGCAGCCTAGAGCTAGGGGGCGCAGGACCAGATACGCAGTATTTT.

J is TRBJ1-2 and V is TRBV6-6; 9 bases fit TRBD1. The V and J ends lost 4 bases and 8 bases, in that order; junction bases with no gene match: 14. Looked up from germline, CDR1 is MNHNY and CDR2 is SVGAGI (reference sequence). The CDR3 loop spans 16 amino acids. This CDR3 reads CASSLRTGVYDAGYTF. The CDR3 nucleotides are TGTGCCAGCAGTTTGAGGACAGGGGTCTATGACGCGGGCTACACCTTC.

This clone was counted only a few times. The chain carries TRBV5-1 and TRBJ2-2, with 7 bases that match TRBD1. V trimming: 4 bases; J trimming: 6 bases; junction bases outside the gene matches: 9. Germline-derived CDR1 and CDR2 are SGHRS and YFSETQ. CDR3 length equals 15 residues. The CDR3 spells CASSLTGFKAGELFF. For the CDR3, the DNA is TGCGCCAGCAGCCTGACAGGGTTTAAGGCCGGGGAGCTGTTTTTT. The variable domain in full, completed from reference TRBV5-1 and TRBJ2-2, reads KAGVTQTPRYLIKTRGQQVTLSCSPISGHRSVSWYQQTPGQGLQFLFEYFSETQRNKGNFPGRFSGRQFSNSRSEMNVSTLELGDSALYLCASSLTGFKAGELFFGEGSRLTVL.

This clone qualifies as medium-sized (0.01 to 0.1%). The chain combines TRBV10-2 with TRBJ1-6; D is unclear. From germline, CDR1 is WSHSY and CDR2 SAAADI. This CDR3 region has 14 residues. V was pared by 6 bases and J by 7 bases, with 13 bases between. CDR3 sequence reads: CASRTWAVNSPLHF. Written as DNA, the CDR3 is TGCGCCAGCAGAACGTGGGCTGTAAATTCACCCCTCCACTTT.

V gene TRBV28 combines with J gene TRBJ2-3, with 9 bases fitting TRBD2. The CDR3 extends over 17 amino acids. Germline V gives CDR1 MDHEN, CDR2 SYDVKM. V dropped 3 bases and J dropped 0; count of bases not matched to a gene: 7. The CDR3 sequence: CASSFPLAGGSTDTQYF. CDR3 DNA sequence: TGTGCCAGCAGTTTCCCCCTGGCGGGAGGGAGCACAGATACGCAGTATTTT.

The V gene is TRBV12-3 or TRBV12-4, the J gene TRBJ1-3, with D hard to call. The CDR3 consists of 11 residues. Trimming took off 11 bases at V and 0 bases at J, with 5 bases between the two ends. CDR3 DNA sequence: TGTGCCTCCTACTCTGGAAACACCATATATTTT. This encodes CASYSGNTIYF.

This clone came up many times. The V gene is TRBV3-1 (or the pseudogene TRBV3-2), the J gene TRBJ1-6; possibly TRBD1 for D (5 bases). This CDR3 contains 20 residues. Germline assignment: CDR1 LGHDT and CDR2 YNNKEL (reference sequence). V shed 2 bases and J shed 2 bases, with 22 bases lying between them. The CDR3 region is CASSQTPEAGKRTYNSPLHF. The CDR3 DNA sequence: TGTGCCAGCAGCCAAACCCCCGAAGCAGGGAAACGGACCTATAATTCACCCCTCCACTTT.

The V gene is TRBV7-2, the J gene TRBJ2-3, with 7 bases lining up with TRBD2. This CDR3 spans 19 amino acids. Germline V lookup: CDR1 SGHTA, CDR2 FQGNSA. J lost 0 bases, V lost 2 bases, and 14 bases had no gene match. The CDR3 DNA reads TGTGCCAGCAGCTTAAGGCCGCTCGGCGGGGGTCCTAGCACAGATACGCAGTATTTT. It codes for CASSLRPLGGGPSTDTQYF. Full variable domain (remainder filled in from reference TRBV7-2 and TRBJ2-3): GAGVSQSPSNKVTEKGKDVELRCDPISGHTALYWYRQSLGQGLEFLIYFQGNSAPDKSGLPSDRFSAERTGGSVSTLTIQRTQQEDSAVYLCASSLRPLGGGPSTDTQYFGPGTRLTVL.

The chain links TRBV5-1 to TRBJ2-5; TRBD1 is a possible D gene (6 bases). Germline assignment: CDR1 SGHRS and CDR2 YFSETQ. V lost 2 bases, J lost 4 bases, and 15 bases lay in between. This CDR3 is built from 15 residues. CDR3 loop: CASSLTGLNVETQYF. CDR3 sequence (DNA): TGCGCCAGCAGCTTAACAGGGTTAAACGTAGAGACCCAGTACTTC.

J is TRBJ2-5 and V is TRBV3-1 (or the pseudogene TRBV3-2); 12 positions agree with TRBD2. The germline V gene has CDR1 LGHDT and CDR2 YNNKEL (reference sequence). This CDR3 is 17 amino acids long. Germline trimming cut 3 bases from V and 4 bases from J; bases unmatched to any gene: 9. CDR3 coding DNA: TGTGCCAGCAGCCAGAAGAGGCCGACTAGCGGGGGAGAGACCCAGTACTTC. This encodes CASSQKRPTSGGETQYF.

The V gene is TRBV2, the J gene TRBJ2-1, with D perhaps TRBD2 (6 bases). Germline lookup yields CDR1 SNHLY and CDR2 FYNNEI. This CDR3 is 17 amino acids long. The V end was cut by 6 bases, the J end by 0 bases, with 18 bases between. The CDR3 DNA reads TGTGCCAGCAGATCCAGGGACTTTTCTAGCTCCTACAATGAGCAGTTCTTC. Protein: CASRSRDFSSSYNEQFF.

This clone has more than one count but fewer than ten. This CDR3 reads CASSPEEGGYTF. CDR3 in DNA: TGTGCCAGCAGCCCAGAGGAAGGAGGCTACACCTTC. The V call is TRBV7-9, the J call TRBJ1-2; D uncertain. CDR1 and CDR2 (germline): SEHNR, FQNEAQ (reference sequence). The CDR3 runs to 12 residues. V was shortened by 5 bases and J by 8 bases, with 12 bases between the two germline ends.

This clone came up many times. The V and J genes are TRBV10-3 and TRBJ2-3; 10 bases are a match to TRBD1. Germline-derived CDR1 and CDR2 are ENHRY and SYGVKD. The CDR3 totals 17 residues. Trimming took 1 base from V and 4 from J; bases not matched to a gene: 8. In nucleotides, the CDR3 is TGTGCCATCAGTGAGTTTCGACAGGGGGCAGGAGCAGATACGCAGTATTTT. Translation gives CAISEFRQGAGADTQYF.

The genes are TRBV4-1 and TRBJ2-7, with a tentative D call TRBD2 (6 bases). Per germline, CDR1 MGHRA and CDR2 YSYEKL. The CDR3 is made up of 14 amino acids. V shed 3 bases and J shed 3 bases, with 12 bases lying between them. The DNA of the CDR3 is TGCGCCAGCAGCCATGACTGGACTATCTACGAGCAGTACTTC. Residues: CASSHDWTIYEQYF.

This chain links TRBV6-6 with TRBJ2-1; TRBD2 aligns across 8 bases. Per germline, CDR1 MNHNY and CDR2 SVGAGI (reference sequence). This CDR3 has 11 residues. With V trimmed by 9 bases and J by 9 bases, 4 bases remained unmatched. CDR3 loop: CASLAGTEQFF. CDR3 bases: TGTGCCAGTTTAGCGGGAACTGAGCAGTTCTTC.

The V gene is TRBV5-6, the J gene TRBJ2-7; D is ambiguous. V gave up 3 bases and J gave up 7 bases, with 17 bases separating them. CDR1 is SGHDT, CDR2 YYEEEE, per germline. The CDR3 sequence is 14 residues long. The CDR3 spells CASSSRNNVWEQYF. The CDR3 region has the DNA TGTGCCAGCAGCTCCCGAAACAATGTTTGGGAGCAGTACTTC.

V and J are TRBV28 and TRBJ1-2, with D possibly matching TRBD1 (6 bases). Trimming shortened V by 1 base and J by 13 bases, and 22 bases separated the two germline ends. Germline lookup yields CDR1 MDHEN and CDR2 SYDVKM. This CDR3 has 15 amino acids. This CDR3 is CASSLLSFRLQGRTF. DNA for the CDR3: TGTGCCAGCAGTTTATTGAGCTTCCGATTACAGGGTCGCACCTTC.

The CDR3 loop is CASSPRGSNTEAFF. The DNA of the CDR3 is TGTGCCAGCAGTCCCAGAGGATCGAACACTGAAGCTTTCTTT. The V call is TRBV28, the J call TRBJ1-1, with D unclear. Between the trimmed V and J ends, which lost 5 bases and 1 base, there was a span of 11 bases. Per the germline V gene, CDR1 is MDHEN and CDR2 is SYDVKM. This CDR3 comprises 14 residues.

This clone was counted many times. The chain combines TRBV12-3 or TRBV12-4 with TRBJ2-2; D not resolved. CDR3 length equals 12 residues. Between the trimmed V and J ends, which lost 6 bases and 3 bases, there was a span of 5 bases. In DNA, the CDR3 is TGTGCCAGCAGCTTCCACACCGGGGAGCTGTTTTTT. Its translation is CASSFHTGELFF.

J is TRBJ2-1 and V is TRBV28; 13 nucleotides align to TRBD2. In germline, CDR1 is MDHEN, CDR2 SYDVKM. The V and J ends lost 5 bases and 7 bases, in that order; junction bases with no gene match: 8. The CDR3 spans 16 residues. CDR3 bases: TGTGCCAGCAGTAAACTAGCGGGAGGGTCCAGGAATGAGCAGTTCTTC. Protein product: CASSKLAGGSRNEQFF.